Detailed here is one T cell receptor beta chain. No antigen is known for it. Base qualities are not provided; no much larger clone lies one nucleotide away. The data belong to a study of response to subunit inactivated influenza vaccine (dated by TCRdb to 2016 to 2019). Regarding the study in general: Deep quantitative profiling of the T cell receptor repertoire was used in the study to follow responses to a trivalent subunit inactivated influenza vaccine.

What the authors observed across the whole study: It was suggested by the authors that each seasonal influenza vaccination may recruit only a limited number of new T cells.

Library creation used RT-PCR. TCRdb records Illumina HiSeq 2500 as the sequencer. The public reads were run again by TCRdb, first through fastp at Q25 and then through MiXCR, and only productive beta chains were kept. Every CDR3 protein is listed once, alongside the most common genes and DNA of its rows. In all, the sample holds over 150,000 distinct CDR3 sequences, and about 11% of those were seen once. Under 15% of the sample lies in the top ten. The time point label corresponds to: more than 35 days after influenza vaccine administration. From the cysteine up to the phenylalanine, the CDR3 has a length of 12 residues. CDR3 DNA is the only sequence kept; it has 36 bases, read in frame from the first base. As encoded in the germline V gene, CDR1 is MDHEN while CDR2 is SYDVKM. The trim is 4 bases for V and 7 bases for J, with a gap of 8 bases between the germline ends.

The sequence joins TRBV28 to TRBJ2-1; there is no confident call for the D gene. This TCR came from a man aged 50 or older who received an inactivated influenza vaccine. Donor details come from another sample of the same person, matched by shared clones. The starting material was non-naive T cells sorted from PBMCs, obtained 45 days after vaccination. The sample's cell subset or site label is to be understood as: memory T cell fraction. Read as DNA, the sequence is TGTGCCAGCAGTTCCATTACGAATGAGCAGTTCTTC. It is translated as CASSSITNEQFF.